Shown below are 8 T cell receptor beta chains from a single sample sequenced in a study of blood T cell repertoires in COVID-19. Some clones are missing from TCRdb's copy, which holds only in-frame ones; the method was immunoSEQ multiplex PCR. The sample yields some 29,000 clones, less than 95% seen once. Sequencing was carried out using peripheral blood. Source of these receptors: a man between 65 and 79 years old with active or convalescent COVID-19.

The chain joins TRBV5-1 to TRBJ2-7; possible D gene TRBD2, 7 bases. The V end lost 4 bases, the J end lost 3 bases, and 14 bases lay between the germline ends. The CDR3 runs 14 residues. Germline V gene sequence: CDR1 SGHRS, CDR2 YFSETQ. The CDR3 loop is CASSPWGGGYEQYF. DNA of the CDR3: TGCGCCAGCAGCCCCTGGGGGGGCGGCTACGAGCAGTACTTC. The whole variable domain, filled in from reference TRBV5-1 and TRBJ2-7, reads KAGVTQTPRYLIKTRGQQVTLSCSPISGHRSVSWYQQTPGQGLQFLFEYFSETQRNKGNFPGRFSGRQFSNSRSEMNVSTLELGDSALYLCASSPWGGGYEQYFGPGTRLTVT.

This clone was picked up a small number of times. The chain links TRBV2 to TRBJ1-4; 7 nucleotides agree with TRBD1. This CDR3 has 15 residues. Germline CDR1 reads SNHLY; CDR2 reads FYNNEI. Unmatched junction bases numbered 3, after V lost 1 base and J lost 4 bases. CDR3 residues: CASSEEGGGNEKLFF. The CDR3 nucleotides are TGTGCCAGCAGTGAAGAAGGGGGCGGTAATGAAAAACTGTTTTTT.

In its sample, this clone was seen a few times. CDR3 protein: CASSLRQGRTGELFF. CDR3 in DNA: TGTGCCAGCAGCCTTCGACAGGGACGAACCGGGGAGCTGTTTTTT. The V gene is TRBV9, the J gene TRBJ2-2, with TRBD1 matching 7 bases. The CDR3 runs to 15 residues. Germline lookup yields CDR1 SGDLS and CDR2 YYNGEE. Unmatched junction bases numbered 8, after V lost 4 bases and J lost 5 bases.

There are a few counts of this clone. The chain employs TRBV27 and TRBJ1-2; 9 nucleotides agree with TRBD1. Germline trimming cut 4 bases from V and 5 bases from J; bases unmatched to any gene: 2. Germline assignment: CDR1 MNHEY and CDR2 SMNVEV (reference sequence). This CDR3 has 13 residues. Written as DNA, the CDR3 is TGTGCCAGCAGTTGGACAGGGGATTATGGCTACACCTTC. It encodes CASSWTGDYGYTF.

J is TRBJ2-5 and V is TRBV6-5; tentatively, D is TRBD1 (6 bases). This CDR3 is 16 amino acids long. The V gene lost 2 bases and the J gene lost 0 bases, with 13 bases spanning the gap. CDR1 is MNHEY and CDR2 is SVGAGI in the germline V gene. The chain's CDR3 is CASSYGQTLNQETQYF. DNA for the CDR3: TGTGCCAGCAGTTACGGACAGACATTAAACCAAGAGACCCAGTACTTC.

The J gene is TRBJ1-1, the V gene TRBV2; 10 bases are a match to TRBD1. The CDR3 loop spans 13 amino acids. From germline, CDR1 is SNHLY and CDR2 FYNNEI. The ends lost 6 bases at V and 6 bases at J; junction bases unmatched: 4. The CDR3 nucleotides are TGTGCCAGCAGGAGGACAGGGGGTTCTGAAGCTTTCTTT. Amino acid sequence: CASRRTGGSEAFF. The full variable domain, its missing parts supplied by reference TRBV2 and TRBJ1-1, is EPEVTQTPSHQVTQMGQEVILRCVPISNHLYFYWYRQILGQKVEFLVSFYNNEISEKSEIFDDQFSVERPDGSNFTLKIRSTKLEDSAMYFCASRRTGGSEAFFGQGTRLTVV.

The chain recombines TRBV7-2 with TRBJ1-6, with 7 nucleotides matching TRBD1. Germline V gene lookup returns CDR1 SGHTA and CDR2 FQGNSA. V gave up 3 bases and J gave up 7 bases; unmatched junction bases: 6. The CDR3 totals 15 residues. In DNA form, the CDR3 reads TGTGCCAGCAGCTTTTACAGGGGAGGCAATTCACCCCTCCACTTT. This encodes CASSFYRGGNSPLHF.

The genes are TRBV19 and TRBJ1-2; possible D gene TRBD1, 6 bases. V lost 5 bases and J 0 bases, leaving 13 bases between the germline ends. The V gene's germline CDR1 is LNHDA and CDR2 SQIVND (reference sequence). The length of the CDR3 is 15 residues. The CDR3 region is CASSPQDSPNYGYTF. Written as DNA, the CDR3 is TGTGCCAGTAGTCCCCAGGACAGCCCTAACTATGGCTACACCTTC.